The clone carrying this TCR beta chain was recorded a few times. The antigen is undetermined. This sample is part of a study of post-analysis software for immune sequencing data. The study's findings and limits: Patients showed TRBV5-6, TRBV5-1 and TRBV20-1 among roughly 5 TRBV segments more frequent than in controls. When compared against controls, multiple sclerosis patients showed significantly lower normalized Chao1 diversity.

TCR beta libraries were prepared from cDNA with unique molecular identifiers. From the PCR reads, TCRdb called clonotypes with MiXCR, one entry per CDR3 protein. The profile covers hundreds of thousands of distinct CDR3 sequences, with 40% to 50% appearing a single time and under 2% taken by the ten largest. Trimming stripped 6 bases from V and 5 bases from J, with 11 bases between. There are 13 residues in the CDR3. From germline, CDR1 is WSHSY and CDR2 SAAADI. Material for sequencing was blood. This sequence originates from a girl aged 5-17 years with multiple sclerosis. The V gene is TRBV10-2, the J gene TRBJ2-1; either TRBD1 or TRBD2 may supply D (6 bases each). The CDR3 DNA reads TGCGCCAGCAGGGGGGGCGGTAACAATGAGCAGTTCTTC. This gives the protein CASRGGGNNEQFF.